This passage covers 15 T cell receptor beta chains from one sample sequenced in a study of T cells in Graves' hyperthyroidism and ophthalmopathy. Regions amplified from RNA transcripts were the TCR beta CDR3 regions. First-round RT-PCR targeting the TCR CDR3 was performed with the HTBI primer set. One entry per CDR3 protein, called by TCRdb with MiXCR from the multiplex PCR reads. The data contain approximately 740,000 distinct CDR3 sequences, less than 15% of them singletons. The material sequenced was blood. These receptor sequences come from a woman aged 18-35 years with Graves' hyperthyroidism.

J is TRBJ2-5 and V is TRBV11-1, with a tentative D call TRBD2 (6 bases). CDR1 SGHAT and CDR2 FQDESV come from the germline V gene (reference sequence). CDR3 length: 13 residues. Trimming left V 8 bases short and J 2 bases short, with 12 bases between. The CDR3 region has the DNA TGTGCCAGCGCAGGGAGGTGGCAAGAGACCCAGTACTTC. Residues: CASAGRWQETQYF.

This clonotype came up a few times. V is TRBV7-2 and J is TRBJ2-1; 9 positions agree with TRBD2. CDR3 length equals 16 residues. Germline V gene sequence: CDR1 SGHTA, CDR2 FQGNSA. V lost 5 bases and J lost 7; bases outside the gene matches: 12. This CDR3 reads CASSAHQLAGANEQFF. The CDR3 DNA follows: TGTGCCAGCAGCGCTCACCAACTAGCGGGCGCAAATGAGCAGTTCTTC. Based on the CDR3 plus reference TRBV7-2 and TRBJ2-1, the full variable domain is GAGVSQSPSNKVTEKGKDVELRCDPISGHTALYWYRQSLGQGLEFLIYFQGNSAPDKSGLPSDRFSAERTGGSVSTLTIQRTQQEDSAVYLCASSAHQLAGANEQFFGPGTRLTVL.

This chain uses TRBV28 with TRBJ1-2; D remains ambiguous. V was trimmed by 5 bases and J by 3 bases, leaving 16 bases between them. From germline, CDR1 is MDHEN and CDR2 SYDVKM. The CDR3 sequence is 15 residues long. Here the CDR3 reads CASSAPSQVHYGYTF. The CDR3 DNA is TGTGCCAGCAGTGCCCCGAGCCAGGTACACTATGGCTACACCTTC.

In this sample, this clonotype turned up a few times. This chain's CDR3 is CASSQPLGGPGTQYF. The CDR3 DNA follows: TGTGCCAGCAGCCAACCCCTGGGGGGACCAGGGACCCAGTACTTC. The gene calls are TRBV3-1 and TRBJ2-5; possible D gene TRBD2, 6 bases. CDR1 is LGHDT and CDR2 is YNNKEL in the germline V gene (reference sequence). The CDR3 has 15 amino acids. The germline V and J ends were trimmed by 2 bases and 7 bases, with 17 bases remaining between them.

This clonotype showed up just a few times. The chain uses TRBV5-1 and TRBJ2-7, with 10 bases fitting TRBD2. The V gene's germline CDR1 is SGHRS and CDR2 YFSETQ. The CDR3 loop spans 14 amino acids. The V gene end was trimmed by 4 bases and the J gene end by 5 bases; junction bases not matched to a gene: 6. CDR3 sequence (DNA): TGCGCCAGCAGCGACGGACTAGCGGCCGACGAGCAGTACTTC. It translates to CASSDGLAADEQYF.

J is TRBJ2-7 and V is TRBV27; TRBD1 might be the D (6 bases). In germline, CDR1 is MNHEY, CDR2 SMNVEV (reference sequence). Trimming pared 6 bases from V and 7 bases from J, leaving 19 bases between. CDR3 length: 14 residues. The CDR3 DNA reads TGTGCCAGCAGCCCGGGGACATGGATCGGGGAGCAGTACTTC. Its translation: CASSPGTWIGEQYF.

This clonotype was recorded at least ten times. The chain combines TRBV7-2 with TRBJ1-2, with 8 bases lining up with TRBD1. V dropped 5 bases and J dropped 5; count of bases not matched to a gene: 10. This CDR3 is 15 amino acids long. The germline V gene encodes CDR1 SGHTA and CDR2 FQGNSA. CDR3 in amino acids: CASSPDQGARYGYTF. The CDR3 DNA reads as TGTGCCAGCAGCCCAGATCAGGGGGCTCGATATGGCTACACCTTC.

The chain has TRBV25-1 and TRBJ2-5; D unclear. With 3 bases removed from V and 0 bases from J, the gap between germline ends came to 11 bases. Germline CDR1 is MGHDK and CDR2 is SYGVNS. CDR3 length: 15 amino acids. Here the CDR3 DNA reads TGTGCCAGCAGTGACCCAACAGAGTACCAAGAGACCCAGTACTTC. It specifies CASSDPTEYQETQYF. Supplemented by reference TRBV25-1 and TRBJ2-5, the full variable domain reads EADIYQTPRYLVIGTGKKITLECSQTMGHDKMYWYQQDPGMELHLIHYSYGVNSTEKGDLSSESTVSRIRTEHFPLTLESARPSHTSQYLCASSDPTEYQETQYFGPGTRLLVL.

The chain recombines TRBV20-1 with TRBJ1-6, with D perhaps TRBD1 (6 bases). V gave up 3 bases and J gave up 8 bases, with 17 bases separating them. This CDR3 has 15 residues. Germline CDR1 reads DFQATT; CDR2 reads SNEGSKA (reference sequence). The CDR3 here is CSASIGGRNDSPLHF. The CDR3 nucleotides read TGCAGTGCTAGTATCGGGGGGCGTAATGATTCACCCCTCCACTTT.

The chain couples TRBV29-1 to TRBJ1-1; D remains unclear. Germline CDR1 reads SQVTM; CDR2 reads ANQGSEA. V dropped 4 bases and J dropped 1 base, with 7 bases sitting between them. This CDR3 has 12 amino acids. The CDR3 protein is CSVGYQNTEAFF. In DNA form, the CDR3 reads TGCAGCGTTGGTTATCAGAACACTGAAGCTTTCTTT.

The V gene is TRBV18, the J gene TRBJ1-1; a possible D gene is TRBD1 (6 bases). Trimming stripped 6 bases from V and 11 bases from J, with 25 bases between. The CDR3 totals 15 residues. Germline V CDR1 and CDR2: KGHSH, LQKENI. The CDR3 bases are TGTGCCAGCTCCCCGGAGAGAGGGGGGGCGAGGTTGGCTTTCTTT. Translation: CASSPERGGARLAFF.

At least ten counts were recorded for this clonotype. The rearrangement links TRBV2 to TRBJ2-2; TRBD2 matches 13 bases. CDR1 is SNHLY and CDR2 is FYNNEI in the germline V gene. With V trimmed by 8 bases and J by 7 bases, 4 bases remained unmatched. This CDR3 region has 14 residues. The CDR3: CASGLAGVSGELFF. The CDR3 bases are TGTGCCAGCGGACTAGCGGGAGTGAGCGGGGAGCTGTTTTTT.

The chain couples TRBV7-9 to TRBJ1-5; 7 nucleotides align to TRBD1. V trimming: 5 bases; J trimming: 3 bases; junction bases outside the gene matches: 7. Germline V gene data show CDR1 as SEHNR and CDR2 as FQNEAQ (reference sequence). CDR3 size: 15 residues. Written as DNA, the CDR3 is TGTGCCAGCAGCCTGGGGACAGCCTTCAATCAGCCCCAGCATTTT. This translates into CASSLGTAFNQPQHF.

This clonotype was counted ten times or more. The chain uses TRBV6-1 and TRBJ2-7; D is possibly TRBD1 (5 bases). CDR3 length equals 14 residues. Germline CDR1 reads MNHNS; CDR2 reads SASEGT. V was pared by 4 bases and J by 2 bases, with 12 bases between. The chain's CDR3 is CASSGQKGTYEQYF. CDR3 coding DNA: TGTGCCAGCAGTGGACAGAAAGGTACCTACGAGCAGTACTTC.

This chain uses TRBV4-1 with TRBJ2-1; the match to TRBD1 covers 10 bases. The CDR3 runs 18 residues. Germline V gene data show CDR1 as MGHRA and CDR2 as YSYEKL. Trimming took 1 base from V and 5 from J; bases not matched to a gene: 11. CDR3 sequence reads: CASSQGGTGVFFDNEQFF. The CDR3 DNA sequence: TGCGCCAGCAGCCAAGGCGGGACAGGGGTTTTCTTTGACAATGAGCAGTTCTTC.